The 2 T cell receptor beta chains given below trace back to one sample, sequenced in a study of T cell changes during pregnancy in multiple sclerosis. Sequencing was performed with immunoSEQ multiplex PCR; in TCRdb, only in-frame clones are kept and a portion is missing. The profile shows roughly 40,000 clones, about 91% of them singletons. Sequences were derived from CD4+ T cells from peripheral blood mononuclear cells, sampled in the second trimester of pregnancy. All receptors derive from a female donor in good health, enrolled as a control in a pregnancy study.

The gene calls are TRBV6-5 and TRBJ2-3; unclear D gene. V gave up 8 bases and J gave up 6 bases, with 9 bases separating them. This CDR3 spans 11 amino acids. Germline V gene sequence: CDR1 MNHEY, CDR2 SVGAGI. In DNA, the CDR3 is TGTGCCAGCCTAGGCCCCGATACGCAGTATTTT. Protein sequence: CASLGPDTQYF.

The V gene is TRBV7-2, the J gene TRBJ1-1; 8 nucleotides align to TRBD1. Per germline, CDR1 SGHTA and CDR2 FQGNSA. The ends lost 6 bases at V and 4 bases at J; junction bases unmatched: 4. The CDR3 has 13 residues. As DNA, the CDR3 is TGTGCCAGCAGATATACAGGGGGCACTGAAGCTTTCTTT. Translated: CASRYTGGTEAFF.